These T cell receptor beta chains were read from a single sample in a study of regulatory T cells in long-lasting Graves disease. TCRdb reanalysed the multiplex PCR reads using MiXCR and keeps one entry per CDR3 protein. The repertoire holds under 700,000 distinct CDR3 sequences, with about 16% as singletons. These data were likewise used in another study, on T cells in Graves' hyperthyroidism and ophthalmopathy.

The starting material was peripheral blood mononuclear cells (PBMCs), obtained at new diagnosis, from a patient treated with antithyroid drugs. The receptors were gathered from a woman aged 35-65 years with Graves disease. The CDR3 runs from the conserved cysteine through the conserved F or W. The D gene is left open where the match is weak. Only some rows state a clone size, as once, few, many or a class for expanded clones.

v_gene	j_gene	d_gene	abundance	CDR3aa	CDR3nt
TRBV2	TRBJ2-1	TRBD1	many	CASNGQVRNEQFF	TGTGCCAGCAATGGACAGGTTCGCAATGAGCAGTTCTTC
TRBV6-1	TRBJ1-4	TRBD1	.	CASSRDRGNEKLFF	TGTGCCAGCAGTCGGGACAGGGGAAATGAAAAACTGTTTTTT
TRBV25-1	TRBJ1-1	.	.	CASSEVGGYTEAFF	TGTGCCAGCAGTGAGGTGGGTGGCTACACTGAAGCTTTCTTT
TRBV6-1	TRBJ1-5	.	.	CASRSAGVWAQHF	TGTGCCAGCAGAAGCGCAGGGGTATGGGCCCAGCATTTT
TRBV5-6	TRBJ1-6	.	few	CASSLKGVAMDSPLHF	TGTGCCAGCAGCTTGAAAGGGGTGGCGATGGATTCACCCCTCCACTTT
TRBV20-1	TRBJ2-5	.	few	CSARSAVYQETQYF	TGCAGTGCTAGATCAGCGGTTTATCAAGAGACCCAGTACTTC
TRBV2	TRBJ1-6	.	many	CASSPSLITLHF	TGTGCCAGCAGTCCCTCCCTAATTACCCTCCACTTT
TRBV9	TRBJ1-5	TRBD1	few	CASSVGQGGTNQPQHF	TGTGCCAGCAGCGTAGGACAGGGAGGAACCAATCAGCCCCAGCATTTT
TRBV20-1	TRBJ2-3	.	many	CSAAGGLALDTQYF	TGCAGTGCTGCAGGAGGGCTAGCTTTAGATACGCAGTATTTT
TRBV3-1	TRBJ2-1	.	.	CASSISRRSYNEQFF	TGTGCCAGCAGCATTAGTAGGCGGTCCTACAATGAGCAGTTCTTC
TRBV12-3/TRBV12-4	TRBJ1-1	TRBD1	few	CASSPVGQGKTEAFF	TGTGCCAGCAGTCCAGTTGGACAGGGTAAGACTGAAGCTTTCTTT
TRBV2	TRBJ1-1	.	many	CASSVQVNTEAFF	TGTGCCAGCAGTGTACAGGTGAACACTGAAGCTTTCTTT
TRBV18	TRBJ1-2	TRBD1	.	CASSPRDRGARGYTF	TGTGCCAGCTCACCGAGGGACAGGGGGGCTCGGGGCTACACCTTC
TRBV19	TRBJ2-3	TRBD2	.	CASRKRGGGTDTQYF	TGTGCCAGTAGGAAGCGGGGGGGCGGCACAGATACGCAGTATTTT